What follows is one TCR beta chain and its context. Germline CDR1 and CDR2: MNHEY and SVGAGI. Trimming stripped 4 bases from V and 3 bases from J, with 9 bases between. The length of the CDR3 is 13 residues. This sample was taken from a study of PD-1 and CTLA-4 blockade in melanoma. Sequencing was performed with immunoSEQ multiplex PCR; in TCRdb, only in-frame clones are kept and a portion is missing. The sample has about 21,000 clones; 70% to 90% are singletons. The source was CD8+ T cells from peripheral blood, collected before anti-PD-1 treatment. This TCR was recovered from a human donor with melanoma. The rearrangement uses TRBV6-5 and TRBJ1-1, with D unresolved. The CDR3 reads CASSFAGYTEAFF. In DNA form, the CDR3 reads TGTGCCAGCAGTTTTGCGGGCTACACTGAAGCTTTCTTT.